Each of the 20 T cell receptor beta chains below was sequenced from the same sample in a study of T-cell memory formation after mild COVID-19 (dated by TCRdb to the early 2020s). Library preparation employed 5' RACE. Instrument used: Illumina NovaSeq 6000. The public reads were reprocessed in TCRdb via fastp at Q25 and MiXCR, keeping in-frame beta chains. Every distinct CDR3 protein forms one entry, paired with its most common genes and DNA. In this sample the table shows around 140,000 distinct CDR3 sequences, around 27% of which occur a single time. Around a quarter of the sample belongs to the ten largest clones. The material sequenced was PBMCs or a T cell subset sorted from them (not recorded which). These receptors were collected from an adult woman who had mild COVID-19 (a few samples of this study predate the infection). The sample titles of this study are shuffled in the database, so cell type and time point are left out; the donor was told from shared clones.

This clonotype was seen more than once but under ten times. The chain joins TRBV5-6 to TRBJ2-7; perhaps TRBD2 as D (7 bases). CDR1 and CDR2 (germline): SGHDT, YYEEEE. Trimming cost V 0 bases and J 0 bases, with 16 bases left between them. This CDR3 is 17 amino acids long. CDR3 amino acids: CASSLEGGLSSSYEQYF. The CDR3 coding sequence is TGTGCCAGCAGCTTGGAGGGGGGGCTGTCAAGCTCCTACGAGCAGTACTTC.

The chain is built from TRBV20-1 and TRBJ2-7; the D gene is possibly TRBD1 (5 bases). Trimming took 0 bases from V and 3 from J, leaving 15 bases between them. CDR1 DFQATT and CDR2 SNEGSKA come from the germline V gene (reference sequence). This CDR3 comprises 15 residues. CDR3: CSARDRQGPIYEQYF. The CDR3 coding sequence is TGCAGTGCTAGAGATCGGCAGGGCCCAATCTACGAGCAGTACTTC.

This chain uses TRBV7-6 with TRBJ2-7; D is possibly TRBD1 (5 bases). The V end lost 4 bases, the J end lost 3 bases, and 10 bases lay between the germline ends. This CDR3 spans 13 amino acids. The germline CDR1 and CDR2 sequences are SGHVS and FNYEAQ. CDR3 region: CASSSQEFYEQYF. In nucleotides, the CDR3 is TGTGCCAGCAGCTCACAGGAATTCTACGAGCAGTACTTC.

The rearrangement links TRBV27 to TRBJ1-1, with unresolved D. The CDR3 is 11 residues long. The V end was cut by 11 bases, the J end by 6 bases, with 13 bases between. In germline, CDR1 is MNHEY, CDR2 SMNVEV (reference sequence). In DNA form, the CDR3 reads TGTGCCCGCGAAGAGATTCCTGAAGCTTTCTTT. Protein sequence: CAREEIPEAFF.

The chain carries TRBV7-6 and TRBJ1-2; D gene ambiguous. CDR1 SGHVS and CDR2 FNYEAQ come from the germline V gene. V lost 1 base and J 6 bases, leaving 12 bases between the germline ends. The CDR3 is 14 amino acids. CDR3 loop: CASSLVLGSDGYTF. As DNA, the CDR3 is TGTGCCAGCAGCTTAGTCCTGGGTTCGGATGGCTACACCTTC.

The table lists this clonotype with a few counts. The chain recombines TRBV27 with TRBJ2-1; D gene ambiguous. Germline V gene sequence: CDR1 MNHEY, CDR2 SMNVEV (reference sequence). Trimming pared 8 bases from V and 2 bases from J, leaving 7 bases between. CDR3 length equals 12 residues. DNA of the CDR3: TGTGCCAGCGGCAACCCCTACAATGAGCAGTTCTTC. It translates to CASGNPYNEQFF.

This clonotype was seen a few times. The rearrangement links TRBV9 to TRBJ2-5, with D perhaps matching TRBD1 (5 bases). CDR1 is SGDLS, CDR2 YYNGEE, per germline. There are 13 residues in the CDR3. V was trimmed by 4 bases and J by 5 bases, leaving 12 bases between them. The CDR3 DNA reads TGTGCCAGCAGCCTCGACAGTAGCGAGACCCAGTACTTC. Its translation: CASSLDSSETQYF.

This clonotype was counted a few times. The chain recombines TRBV20-1 with TRBJ1-2, with D possibly being TRBD1 (6 bases). The CDR3 runs to 13 residues. Germline loops: CDR1 DFQATT, CDR2 SNEGSKA (reference sequence). CDR3 residues: CSHFTQGSKGYTF. In DNA form, the CDR3 reads TGCAGCCACTTTACGCAGGGGAGTAAGGGCTACACCTTC.

This clonotype has more than one count but fewer than ten. The chain links TRBV2 to TRBJ2-7, with D possibly matching TRBD2 (6 bases). Trimming cost V 3 bases and J 2 bases, with 11 bases left between them. Germline CDR1 is SNHLY and CDR2 is FYNNEI. This CDR3 contains 14 residues. The CDR3 loop is CASSERDFAYEQYF. The CDR3 bases are TGTGCCAGCAGTGAGCGGGACTTTGCCTACGAGCAGTACTTC.

The chain links TRBV25-1 to TRBJ2-2; 10 bases match TRBD1. Germline lookup yields CDR1 MGHDK and CDR2 SYGVNS. V lost 3 bases, J lost 3 bases, and 4 bases stayed unmatched. The CDR3 has 16 residues. The CDR3 nucleotides read TGTGCCAGCAGTGACCAGGACAGGGGGGACACCGGGGAGCTGTTTTTT. It translates to CASSDQDRGDTGELFF.

This clonotype was seen a few times. The chain has TRBV29-1 and TRBJ2-7, with 9 bases matching TRBD1. V shed 0 bases, J shed 3 bases, and the junction held 9 bases outside the gene matches. The germline V gene encodes CDR1 SQVTM and CDR2 ANQGSEA. The CDR3 runs 16 residues. Here the CDR3 reads CSVEDRPGTGIYEQYF. The CDR3 DNA sequence: TGCAGCGTTGAAGATCGACCCGGGACAGGGATCTACGAGCAGTACTTC.

V is TRBV4-1 and J is TRBJ2-3; the match to TRBD2 covers 7 bases. The CDR3 contains 13 residues. Trimming at V came to 3 bases and at J to 13 bases, leaving 10 bases not matched to a gene. Per germline, CDR1 MGHRA and CDR2 YSYEKL. The CDR3 DNA is TGCGCCAGCAGCCAGTTCCGGGGGGTTCAAGAGTATTTT. Encoded protein: CASSQFRGVQEYF.

This clonotype has ten or more counts. J is TRBJ2-7 and V is TRBV7-9; D is unclear. With 5 bases removed from V and 0 bases from J, the gap between germline ends came to 11 bases. Germline V lookup: CDR1 SEHNR, CDR2 FQNEAQ (reference sequence). The CDR3 sequence is 14 residues long. CDR3 in amino acids: CASSNSDSSYEQYF. The DNA for the CDR3 is TGTGCCAGCAGCAACAGTGATAGCTCCTACGAGCAGTACTTC.

In this sample, this clonotype turned up a few times. The genes are TRBV4-2 and TRBJ2-5; 11 bases fit TRBD2. Trimming at V came to 4 bases and at J to 5 bases, leaving 6 bases not matched to a gene. The length of the CDR3 is 15 residues. CDR1 is LGHNA and CDR2 is YNFKEQ in the germline V gene. For the CDR3, the DNA is TGTGCCAGCAGCCCCTTAGCGGGGGGGCCGGAGACCCAGTACTTC. Its translation is CASSPLAGGPETQYF.

This clonotype turned up a few times. The chain has TRBV29-1 and TRBJ1-4, with D possibly being TRBD1 (5 bases). This CDR3 spans 13 amino acids. The V gene's germline CDR1 is SQVTM and CDR2 ANQGSEA. Trimming cost V 5 bases and J 2 bases, with 9 bases left between them. The CDR3, as DNA: TGCAGCGTTCACGGGGGGACTAATGAAAAACTGTTTTTT. Encoded protein: CSVHGGTNEKLFF.

This clonotype was seen only a few times. The chain combines TRBV7-2 with TRBJ2-1, with 10 bases aligning to TRBD2. Germline-derived CDR1 and CDR2 are SGHTA and FQGNSA. This CDR3 spans 16 amino acids. V was pared by 4 bases and J by 15 bases, with 18 bases of the junction left unmatched. The CDR3 spells CASSSRLSSGGLLPFF. The DNA for the CDR3 is TGTGCCAGCAGCTCCCGGCTGTCTAGCGGGGGCCTACTCCCGTTCTTC.

The chain uses TRBV5-1 and TRBJ1-1, with 7 bases aligning to TRBD1. CDR1 SGHRS and CDR2 YFSETQ come from the germline V gene. J lost 1 base, V lost 1 base, and 13 bases had no gene match. The CDR3 contains 18 residues. Here the CDR3 reads CASSLKRNRGYANTEAFF. The CDR3 DNA is TGCGCCAGCAGCTTGAAAAGGAACAGGGGCTATGCGAACACTGAAGCTTTCTTT.

V is TRBV27 and J is TRBJ1-2; D call uncertain. The CDR3 totals 12 residues. Germline assignment: CDR1 MNHEY and CDR2 SMNVEV (reference sequence). V was trimmed by 0 bases and J by 6 bases, leaving 5 bases between them. The CDR3 nucleotides are TGTGCCAGCAGTTTATCGGGGAATGGCTACACCTTC. Its translation is CASSLSGNGYTF.

The J gene is TRBJ1-2, the V gene TRBV6-5; D unclear. Trimming stripped 2 bases from V and 8 bases from J, with 12 bases between. Germline V CDR1 and CDR2: MNHEY, SVGAGI. CDR3 length: 13 amino acids. The CDR3 DNA reads as TGTGCCAGCAGTTACGGGCCCGGCACCGGCTACACCTTC. It codes for CASSYGPGTGYTF.

This clonotype occurred a few times. The chain has TRBV10-3 and TRBJ1-2; 7 nucleotides align to TRBD1. J lost 2 bases, V lost 5 bases, and 8 bases had no gene match. Germline CDR1 and CDR2: ENHRY and SYGVKD. The CDR3 covers 15 residues. DNA for the CDR3: TGTGCCATCAGTCAGCCGGGACAGTCAAACTATGGCTACACCTTC. Translation gives CAISQPGQSNYGYTF.